This T cell receptor beta chain is drawn from a study (dated by TCRdb to the mid-2010s). This clonotype has ten or more counts. The antigen it binds to is not known. No base-level quality is on record; no much larger clone is a single base apart. The library was built by means of RT-PCR. TCRdb shows the sequencer as Illumina MiSeq. TCRdb trimmed the raw reads at Q25, called clones with MiXCR and kept productive beta chains. Entries that share a CDR3 protein sequence are merged under the most common genes and DNA. The sample table shows almost 700,000 distinct CDR3 sequences, and approximately 15% are seen once. The ten largest clones add up to about 3.6% of the sample. V lost 5 bases and J lost 5 bases, and the count of bases not matched to a germline gene is 4. CDR1 MDHEN and CDR2 SYDVKM were looked up in the germline V gene. The CDR3 spans 13 residues, from the cysteine through the phenylalanine. Of all the DNA, just the CDR3 is kept, 39 bases in frame from base 1.

Recombination connected TRBV28 to TRBJ1-2; the central 8 bases match TRBD1. Sequencing input: memory CD4+ T cells from blood. The TCR originated in a female donor in good health, serving as a healthy control. The CDR3: CASSAWTGYGYTF. The DNA sequence reads TGTGCCAGCAGTGCCTGGACAGGGTATGGCTACACCTTC.